The T cell receptor (beta chain) under discussion was sequenced for a study of blood T cells in healthy people across ages. Trimming took off 5 bases at V and 5 bases at J, with 16 bases between the two ends. Germline CDR1 and CDR2: SGHVS and FNYEAQ. This CDR3 has 14 amino acids. Alongside a J-beta primer mix, a sample-barcoded 5' primer served in a second PCR lasting roughly 6 to 12 cycles. TCRdb itself ran the 5' RACE reads through MiXCR, one entry per CDR3 protein. The sample consists of over 1,500,000 distinct CDR3 sequences, less than 50% of them appearing once. Material: blood. This chain joins TRBV7-6 and TRBJ2-7, with D unclear. The receptor's source is a woman aged 40 to 50 in good health. CDR3 in amino acids: CASSVGANLDEQYF. Here the CDR3 DNA reads TGTGCCAGCAGCGTAGGCGCCAACCTAGACGAGCAGTACTTC. The variable domain in full, completed from reference TRBV7-6 and TRBJ2-7, reads GAGVSQSPRYKVTKRGQDVALRCDPISGHVSLYWYRQALGQGPEFLTYFNYEAQQDKSGLPNDRFSAERPEGSISTLTIQRTEQRDSAMYRCASSVGANLDEQYFGPGTRLTVT.